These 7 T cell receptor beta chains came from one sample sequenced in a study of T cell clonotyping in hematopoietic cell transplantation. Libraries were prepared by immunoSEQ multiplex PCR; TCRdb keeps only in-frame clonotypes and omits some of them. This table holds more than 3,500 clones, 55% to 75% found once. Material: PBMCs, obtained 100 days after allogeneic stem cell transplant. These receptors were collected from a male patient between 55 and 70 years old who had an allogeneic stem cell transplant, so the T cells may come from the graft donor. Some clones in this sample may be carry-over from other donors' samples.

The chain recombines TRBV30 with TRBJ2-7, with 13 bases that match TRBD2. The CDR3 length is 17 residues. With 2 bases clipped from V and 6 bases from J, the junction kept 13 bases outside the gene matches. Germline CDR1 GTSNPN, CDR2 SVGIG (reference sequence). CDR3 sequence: CAWSSGLAGLKGVEQYF. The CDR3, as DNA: TGTGCCTGGAGTTCGGGACTAGCGGGGCTGAAGGGGGTCGAGCAGTACTTC.

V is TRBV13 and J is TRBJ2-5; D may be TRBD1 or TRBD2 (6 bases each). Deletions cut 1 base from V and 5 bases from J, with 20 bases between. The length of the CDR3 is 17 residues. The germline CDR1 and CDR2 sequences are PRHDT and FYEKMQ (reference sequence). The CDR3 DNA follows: TGTGCCAGCAGCTTAGAGGGGTTGGGGGGCGCGCGGGAGACCCAGTACTTC. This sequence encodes CASSLEGLGGARETQYF.

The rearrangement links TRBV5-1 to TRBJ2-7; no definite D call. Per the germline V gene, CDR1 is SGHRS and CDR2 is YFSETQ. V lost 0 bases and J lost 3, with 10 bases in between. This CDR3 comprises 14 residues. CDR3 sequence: CASSLADLFYEQYF. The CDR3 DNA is TGCGCCAGCAGCTTGGCGGACCTATTCTACGAGCAGTACTTC. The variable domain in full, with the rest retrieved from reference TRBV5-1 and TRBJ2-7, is KAGVTQTPRYLIKTRGQQVTLSCSPISGHRSVSWYQQTPGQGLQFLFEYFSETQRNKGNFPGRFSGRQFSNSRSEMNVSTLELGDSALYLCASSLADLFYEQYFGPGTRLTVT.

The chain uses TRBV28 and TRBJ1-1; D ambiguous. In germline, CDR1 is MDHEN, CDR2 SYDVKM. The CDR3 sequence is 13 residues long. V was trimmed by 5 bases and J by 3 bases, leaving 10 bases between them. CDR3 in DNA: TGTGCCAGCAGTCAAGTCCTGGACACTGAAGCTTTCTTT. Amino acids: CASSQVLDTEAFF.

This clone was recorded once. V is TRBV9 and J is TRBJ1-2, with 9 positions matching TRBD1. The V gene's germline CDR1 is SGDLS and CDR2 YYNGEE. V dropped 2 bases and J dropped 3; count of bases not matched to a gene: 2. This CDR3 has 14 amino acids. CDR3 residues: CASSVDRGDYGYTF. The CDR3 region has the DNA TGTGCCAGCAGCGTTGACAGGGGGGACTATGGCTACACCTTC.

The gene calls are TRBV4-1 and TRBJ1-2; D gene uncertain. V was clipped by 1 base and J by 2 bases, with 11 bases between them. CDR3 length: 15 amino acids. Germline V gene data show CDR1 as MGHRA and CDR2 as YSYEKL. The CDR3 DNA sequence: TGCGCCAGCAGCCAAGGAGCGGGATTCAACTATGGCTACACCTTC. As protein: CASSQGAGFNYGYTF.

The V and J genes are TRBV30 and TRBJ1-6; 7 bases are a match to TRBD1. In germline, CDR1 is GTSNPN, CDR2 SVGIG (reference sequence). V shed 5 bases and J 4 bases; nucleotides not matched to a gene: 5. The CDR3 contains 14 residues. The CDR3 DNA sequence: TGTGCCTGGGACAGGGCAATTTATAATTCACCCCTCCACTTT. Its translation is CAWDRAIYNSPLHF.